This T cell receptor beta chain was identified in a study of cytomegalovirus exposure and HLA in healthy donors. Overall study findings and caveats: The HLA-A and HLA-B alleles of most subjects were reportedly predicted accurately from TCR beta sequences. Among TCR beta chains, those listed as cytomegalovirus-associated numbered some 160. In vitro work confirmed that a few CMV-associated chains recognize CMV antigens.

Germline V CDR1 and CDR2: SGHTA, FQGTGA. Unmatched junction bases numbered 5, after V lost 5 bases and J lost 5 bases. This CDR3 spans 13 amino acids. This clone was seen only a few times. What it binds is not known. PCR involved 60 Vbeta and 13 Jbeta primers. TCRdb's table, derived via immunoSEQ multiplex PCR, lists solely in-frame clones and lacks some. This table holds around 200,000 clones, roughly 80% found once. Sequences were obtained from PBMCs. The clonotype was recovered from a boy younger than 18 in good health and CMV-seronegative. The chain has TRBV7-3 and TRBJ1-1, with 7 positions matching TRBD1. The CDR3 loop reads CASSPRTGTEAFF. The CDR3, as DNA: TGTGCCAGCAGCCCGAGGACAGGAACTGAAGCTTTCTTT.